These 10 T cell receptor beta chains were all obtained from the same sample, sequenced in a study of blood T cell repertoires in COVID-19. TCRdb's table, derived via immunoSEQ multiplex PCR, lists solely in-frame clones and lacks some. Among approximately 200,000 clones listed, around 84% were seen once. The sequenced sample consisted of peripheral blood. These receptors were taken from a man aged 35 to 55 with acute or convalescent COVID-19.

This chain links TRBV6-5 with TRBJ1-3; no clear D. This CDR3 contains 15 residues. V dropped 5 bases and J dropped 3 bases, with 14 bases sitting between them. In germline, CDR1 is MNHEY, CDR2 SVGAGI. The CDR3 DNA reads TGTGCCAGCAGTCCTACTGCGGGTTATGGAAACACCATATATTTT. Translation gives CASSPTAGYGNTIYF.

The CDR3 DNA reads TGTGCCAGCAGCCGGACAGGGGTCAATTCACCCCTCCACTTT. Protein product: CASSRTGVNSPLHF. This chain joins TRBV7-9 and TRBJ1-6; TRBD1 aligns across 9 bases. Germline loops: CDR1 SEHNR, CDR2 FQNEAQ (reference sequence). V lost 5 bases, J lost 7 bases, and 3 bases stayed unmatched. The CDR3 has 14 residues.

This chain uses TRBV6-5 with TRBJ1-4, with 10 bases matching TRBD1. Germline V gives CDR1 MNHEY, CDR2 SVGAGI. This CDR3 has 14 amino acids. V lost 6 bases and J lost 4; bases outside the gene matches: 2. The CDR3, as DNA: TGTGCCAGCAGCAGGACAGGGGGTAATGAAAAACTGTTTTTT. Amino acids: CASSRTGGNEKLFF.

There are a few counts of this clone. This chain links TRBV6-5 with TRBJ1-1, with D perhaps matching TRBD1 (6 bases). CDR1 and CDR2 from the germline V gene are MNHEY and SVGAGI. The CDR3 is 14 residues long. Trimming left V 6 bases short and J 3 bases short, with 14 bases between. The CDR3, as DNA: TGTGCCAGCAGGGACAGCCCCGCGGACACTGAAGCTTTCTTT. Its translation is CASRDSPADTEAFF.

The chain is built from TRBV7-3 and TRBJ2-3, with D hard to call. The CDR3 consists of 13 residues. CDR1 SGHTA and CDR2 FQGTGA come from the germline V gene. V lost 5 bases to trimming and J lost 4 bases, with 10 bases between them. Here the CDR3 reads CASSGLAADTQYF. CDR3 bases: TGTGCCAGCAGCGGGCTCGCCGCAGATACGCAGTATTTT.

The chain couples TRBV7-3 to TRBJ2-1, with TRBD1 as a possible D gene (6 bases). Germline V gives CDR1 SGHTA, CDR2 FQGTGA. The CDR3 loop spans 15 amino acids. V lost 5 bases to trimming and J lost 3 bases, with 14 bases between them. Here the CDR3 DNA reads TGTGCCAGCAGCCTCGGTCCAGGGGACTACAATGAGCAGTTCTTC. Translation gives CASSLGPGDYNEQFF.

To note about this clone: This sample also contains other DNA sequences that code for the same CDR3. J is TRBJ1-3 and V is TRBV10-3; D perhaps matches TRBD1 (5 bases). Germline V gene lookup returns CDR1 ENHRY and CDR2 SYGVKD. The ends were cut back, 3 bases at V and 0 bases at J, with 12 bases in the middle. The CDR3 has 16 residues. The CDR3: CAISDQGRRSGNTIYF. The CDR3 region has the DNA TGTGCCATCAGTGACCAGGGCAGACGCTCTGGAAACACCATATATTTT.

The V call is TRBV19, the J call TRBJ2-1; the match to TRBD2 covers 12 bases. CDR1 LNHDA and CDR2 SQIVND come from the germline V gene (reference sequence). V trimming: 5 bases; J trimming: 10 bases; junction bases outside the gene matches: 12. This CDR3 is built from 16 residues. In DNA, the CDR3 is TGTGCCAGTAGTTTTCGACTAGCGGGGGACCGACGGGAGCAGTTCTTC. This encodes CASSFRLAGDRREQFF.

This clone was counted a few times. This sample includes further DNA sequences coding for the same CDR3. The genes are TRBV29-1 and TRBJ1-1, with unresolved D. There are 12 residues in the CDR3. Looked up from germline, CDR1 is SQVTM and CDR2 is ANQGSEA. Trimming left V 1 base short and J 2 bases short, with 5 bases between. The DNA of the CDR3 is TGCAGCGTTGAAGGCGGCAACACTGAAGCTTTCTTT. Translated, it gives CSVEGGNTEAFF. The full variable domain, completed using reference TRBV29-1 and TRBJ1-1, is SAVISQKPSRDICQRGTSLTIQCQVDSQVTMMFWYRQQPGQSLTLIATANQGSEATYESGFVIDKFPISRPNLTFSTLTVSNMSPEDSSIYLCSVEGGNTEAFFGQGTRLTVV.

V and J are TRBV28 and TRBJ1-3; no definite D call. The CDR3 loop spans 14 amino acids. V lost 5 bases and J lost 4, with 12 bases in between. The germline V gene has CDR1 MDHEN and CDR2 SYDVKM. The CDR3 sequence is CASSTRTEGNTIYF. The CDR3 region has the DNA TGTGCCAGCAGTACTAGGACGGAAGGAAACACCATATATTTT.